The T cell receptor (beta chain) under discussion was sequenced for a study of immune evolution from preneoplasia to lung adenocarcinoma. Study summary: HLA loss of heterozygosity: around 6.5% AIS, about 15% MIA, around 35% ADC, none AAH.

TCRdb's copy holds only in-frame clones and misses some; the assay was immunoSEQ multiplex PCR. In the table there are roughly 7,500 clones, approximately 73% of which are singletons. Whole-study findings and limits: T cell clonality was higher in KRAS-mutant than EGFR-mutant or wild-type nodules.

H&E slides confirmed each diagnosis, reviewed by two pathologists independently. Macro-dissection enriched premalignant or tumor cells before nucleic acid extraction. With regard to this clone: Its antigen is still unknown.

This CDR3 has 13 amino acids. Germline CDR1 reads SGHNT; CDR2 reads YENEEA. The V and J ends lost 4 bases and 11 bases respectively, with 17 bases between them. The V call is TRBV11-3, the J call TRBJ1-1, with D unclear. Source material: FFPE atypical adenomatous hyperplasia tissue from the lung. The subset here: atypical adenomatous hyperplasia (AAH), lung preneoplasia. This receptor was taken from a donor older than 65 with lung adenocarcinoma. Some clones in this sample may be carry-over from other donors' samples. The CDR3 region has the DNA TGTGCCAGCAGCTCAGACGAAACGGGGTTGGCTTTCTTT. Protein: CASSSDETGLAFF.